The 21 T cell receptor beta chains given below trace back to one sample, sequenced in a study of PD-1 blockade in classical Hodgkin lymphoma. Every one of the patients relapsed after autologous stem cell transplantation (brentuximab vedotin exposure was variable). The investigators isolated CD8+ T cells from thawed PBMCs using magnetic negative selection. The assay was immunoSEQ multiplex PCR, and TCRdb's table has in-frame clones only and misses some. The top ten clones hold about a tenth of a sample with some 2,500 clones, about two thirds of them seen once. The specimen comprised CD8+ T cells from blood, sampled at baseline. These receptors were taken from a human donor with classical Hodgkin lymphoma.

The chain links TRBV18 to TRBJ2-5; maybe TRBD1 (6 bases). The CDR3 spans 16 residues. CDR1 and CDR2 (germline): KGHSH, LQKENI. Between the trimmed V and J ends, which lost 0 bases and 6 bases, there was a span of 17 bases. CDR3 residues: CASSPPGGPKTKTQYF. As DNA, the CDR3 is TGTGCCAGCTCACCACCTGGGGGCCCGAAAACTAAGACCCAGTACTTC.

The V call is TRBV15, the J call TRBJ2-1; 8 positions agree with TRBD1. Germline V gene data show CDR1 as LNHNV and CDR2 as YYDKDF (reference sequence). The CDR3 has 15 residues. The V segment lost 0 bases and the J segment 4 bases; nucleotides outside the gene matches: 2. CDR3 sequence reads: CATSRENRGYNEQFF. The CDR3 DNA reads TGTGCCACCAGCAGAGAGAACAGGGGGTACAATGAGCAGTTCTTC.

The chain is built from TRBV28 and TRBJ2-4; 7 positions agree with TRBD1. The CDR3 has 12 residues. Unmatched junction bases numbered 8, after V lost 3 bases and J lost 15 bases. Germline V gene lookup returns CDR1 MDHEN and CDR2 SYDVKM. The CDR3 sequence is CASSFEGAQGYF. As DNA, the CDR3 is TGTGCCAGCAGTTTCGAGGGGGCGCAGGGGTACTTC.

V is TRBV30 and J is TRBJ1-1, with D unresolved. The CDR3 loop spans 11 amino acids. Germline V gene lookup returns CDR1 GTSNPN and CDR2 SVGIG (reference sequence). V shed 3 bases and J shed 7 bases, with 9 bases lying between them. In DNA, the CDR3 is TGTGCCTGGAGCCGACCGCTTGAAGCTTTCTTT. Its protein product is CAWSRPLEAFF.

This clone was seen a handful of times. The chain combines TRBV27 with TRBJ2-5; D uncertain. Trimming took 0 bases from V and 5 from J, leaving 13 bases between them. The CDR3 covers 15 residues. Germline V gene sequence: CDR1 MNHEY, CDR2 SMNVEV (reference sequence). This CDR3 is CASSLSTIWQETQYF. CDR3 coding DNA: TGTGCCAGCAGTTTATCGACGATTTGGCAGGAGACCCAGTACTTC.

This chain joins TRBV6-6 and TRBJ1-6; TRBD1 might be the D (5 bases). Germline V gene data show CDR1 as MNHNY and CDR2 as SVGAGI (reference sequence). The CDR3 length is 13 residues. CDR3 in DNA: TGTTATAAACGGAGGGGTAATAATTCACCCCTCCACTTT. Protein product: CYKRRGNNSPLHF.

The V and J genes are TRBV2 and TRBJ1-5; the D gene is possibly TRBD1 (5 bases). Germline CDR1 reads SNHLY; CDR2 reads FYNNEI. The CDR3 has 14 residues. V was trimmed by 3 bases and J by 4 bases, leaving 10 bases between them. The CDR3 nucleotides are TGTGCCAGCAGTGAGCAACAGGTAAATCAGCCCCAGCATTTT. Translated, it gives CASSEQQVNQPQHF.

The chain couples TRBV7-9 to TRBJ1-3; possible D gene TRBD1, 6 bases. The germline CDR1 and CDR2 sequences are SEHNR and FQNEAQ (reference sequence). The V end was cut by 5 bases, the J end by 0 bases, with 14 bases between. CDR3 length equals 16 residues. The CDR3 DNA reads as TGTGCCAGCAGCCCGAGCCAGGGGAGCTCTGGAAACACCATATATTTT. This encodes CASSPSQGSSGNTIYF.

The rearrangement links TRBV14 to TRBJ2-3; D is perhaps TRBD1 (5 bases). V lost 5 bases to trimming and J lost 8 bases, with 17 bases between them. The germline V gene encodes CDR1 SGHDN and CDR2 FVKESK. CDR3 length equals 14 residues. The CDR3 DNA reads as TGTGCCAGCAGCACCTTAGGGGCCTTCTCTACGCAGTATTTT. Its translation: CASSTLGAFSTQYF.

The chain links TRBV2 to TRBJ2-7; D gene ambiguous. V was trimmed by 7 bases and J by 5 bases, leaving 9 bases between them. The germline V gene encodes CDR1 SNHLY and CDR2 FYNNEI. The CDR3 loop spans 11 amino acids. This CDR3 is CASTALDEQYF. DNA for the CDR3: TGTGCCAGCACGGCGCTGGACGAGCAGTACTTC. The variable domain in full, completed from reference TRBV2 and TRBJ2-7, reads EPEVTQTPSHQVTQMGQEVILRCVPISNHLYFYWYRQILGQKVEFLVSFYNNEISEKSEIFDDQFSVERPDGSNFTLKIRSTKLEDSAMYFCASTALDEQYFGPGTRLTVT.

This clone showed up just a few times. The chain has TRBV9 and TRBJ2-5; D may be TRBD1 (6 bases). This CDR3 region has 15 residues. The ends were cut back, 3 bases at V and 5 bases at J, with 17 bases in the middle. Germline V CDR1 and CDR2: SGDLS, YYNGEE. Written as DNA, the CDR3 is TGTGCCAGCAGCGCCTTCCAGGGGCCAGGGGAGACCCAGTACTTC. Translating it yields CASSAFQGPGETQYF.

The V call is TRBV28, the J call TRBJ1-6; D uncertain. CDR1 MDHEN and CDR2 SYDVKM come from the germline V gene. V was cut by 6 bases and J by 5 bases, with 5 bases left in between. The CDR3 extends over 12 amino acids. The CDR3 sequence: CASRHDNSPLHF. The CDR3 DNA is TGTGCCAGCAGACACGATAATTCACCCCTCCACTTT.

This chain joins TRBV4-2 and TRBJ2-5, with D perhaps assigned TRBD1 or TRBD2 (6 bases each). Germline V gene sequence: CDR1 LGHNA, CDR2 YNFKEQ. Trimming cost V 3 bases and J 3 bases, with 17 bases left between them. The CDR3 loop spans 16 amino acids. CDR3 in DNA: TGTGCCAGCAGCCACCTCGGGAGAGAGGGGGAAGAGACCCAGTACTTC. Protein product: CASSHLGREGEETQYF.

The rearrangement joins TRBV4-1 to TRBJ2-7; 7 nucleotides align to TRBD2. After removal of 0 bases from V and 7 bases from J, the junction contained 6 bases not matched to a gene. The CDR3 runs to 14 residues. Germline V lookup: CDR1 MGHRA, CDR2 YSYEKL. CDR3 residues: CASSQEVLRGEQYF. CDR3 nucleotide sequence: TGCGCCAGCAGCCAAGAAGTACTGCGGGGGGAGCAGTACTTC.

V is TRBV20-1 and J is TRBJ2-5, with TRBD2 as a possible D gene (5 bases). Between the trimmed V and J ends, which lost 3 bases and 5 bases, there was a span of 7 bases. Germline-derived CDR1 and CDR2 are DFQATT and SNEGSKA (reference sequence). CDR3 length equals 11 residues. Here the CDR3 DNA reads TGCAGTGCTAGGAAGCGGGAGACCCAGTACTTC. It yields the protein CSARKRETQYF.

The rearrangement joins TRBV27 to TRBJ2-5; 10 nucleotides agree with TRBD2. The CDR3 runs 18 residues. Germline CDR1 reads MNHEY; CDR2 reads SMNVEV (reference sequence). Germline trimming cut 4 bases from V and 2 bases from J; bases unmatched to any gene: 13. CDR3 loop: CASSSLTVTSGAQETQYF. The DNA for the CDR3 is TGTGCCAGCAGTTCCCTTACCGTTACTAGCGGGGCACAAGAGACCCAGTACTTC.

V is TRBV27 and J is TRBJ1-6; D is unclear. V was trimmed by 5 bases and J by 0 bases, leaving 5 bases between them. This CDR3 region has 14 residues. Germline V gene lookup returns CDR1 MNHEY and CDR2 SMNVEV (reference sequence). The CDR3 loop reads CASSLSSYNSPLHF. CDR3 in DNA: TGTGCCAGCAGTCTCAGCTCCTATAATTCACCCCTCCACTTT.

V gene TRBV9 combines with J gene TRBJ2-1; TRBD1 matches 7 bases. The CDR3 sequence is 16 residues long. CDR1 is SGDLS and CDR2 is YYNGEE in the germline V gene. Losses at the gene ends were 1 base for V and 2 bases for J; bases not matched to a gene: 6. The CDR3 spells CASSVTRGTAYNEQFF. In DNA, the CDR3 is TGTGCCAGCAGCGTAACCAGGGGGACAGCCTACAATGAGCAGTTCTTC.

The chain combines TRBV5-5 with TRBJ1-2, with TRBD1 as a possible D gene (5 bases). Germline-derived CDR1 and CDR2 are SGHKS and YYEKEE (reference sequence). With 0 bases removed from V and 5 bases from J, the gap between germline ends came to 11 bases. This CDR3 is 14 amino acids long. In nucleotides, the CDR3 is TGTGCCAGCAGCTTGGTTCAGGGCCCGTATGGCTACACCTTC. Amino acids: CASSLVQGPYGYTF.

CDR3 nucleotide sequence: TGTGCCAGCAGTTTCCAGGGCCTCTATAATTCACCCCTCCACTTT. This encodes CASSFQGLYNSPLHF. The chain uses TRBV27 and TRBJ1-6, with a possible D match to TRBD1 (5 bases). This CDR3 is 15 amino acids long. Germline values: CDR1 MNHEY, CDR2 SMNVEV (reference sequence). Trimming removed 3 bases from V and 3 bases from J, with 9 bases in between.

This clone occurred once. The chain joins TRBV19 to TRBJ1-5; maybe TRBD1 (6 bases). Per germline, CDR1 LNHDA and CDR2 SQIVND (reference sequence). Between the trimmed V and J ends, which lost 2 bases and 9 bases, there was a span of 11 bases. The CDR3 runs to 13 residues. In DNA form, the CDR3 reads TGTGCCAGTAGTATAACAGGGTGGGGGCCCCAGCATTTT. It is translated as CASSITGWGPQHF.